The clone carrying this TCR beta chain was detected only once. These data belong to a study of shared clonotypes between healthy human individuals. Assay used: immunoSEQ multiplex PCR; TCRdb lists only in-frame clones, some missing. The sample has 450,000 to 500,000 clones; around 79% are singletons. The CDR3 length is 14 residues. Trimming left V 0 bases short and J 4 bases short, with 7 bases between. Germline V gene sequence: CDR1 LGHNA, CDR2 YNFKEQ. The rearrangement joins TRBV4-2 to TRBJ1-5; D gene ambiguous. The receptor comes from a woman aged 35 to 49 in good health. Some clones in this sample may be carry-over from other donors' samples. The source material was PBMCs. The CDR3 sequence: CASSQDASNQPQHF. The CDR3 DNA reads as TGTGCCAGCAGCCAAGACGCCAGTAATCAGCCCCAGCATTTT.